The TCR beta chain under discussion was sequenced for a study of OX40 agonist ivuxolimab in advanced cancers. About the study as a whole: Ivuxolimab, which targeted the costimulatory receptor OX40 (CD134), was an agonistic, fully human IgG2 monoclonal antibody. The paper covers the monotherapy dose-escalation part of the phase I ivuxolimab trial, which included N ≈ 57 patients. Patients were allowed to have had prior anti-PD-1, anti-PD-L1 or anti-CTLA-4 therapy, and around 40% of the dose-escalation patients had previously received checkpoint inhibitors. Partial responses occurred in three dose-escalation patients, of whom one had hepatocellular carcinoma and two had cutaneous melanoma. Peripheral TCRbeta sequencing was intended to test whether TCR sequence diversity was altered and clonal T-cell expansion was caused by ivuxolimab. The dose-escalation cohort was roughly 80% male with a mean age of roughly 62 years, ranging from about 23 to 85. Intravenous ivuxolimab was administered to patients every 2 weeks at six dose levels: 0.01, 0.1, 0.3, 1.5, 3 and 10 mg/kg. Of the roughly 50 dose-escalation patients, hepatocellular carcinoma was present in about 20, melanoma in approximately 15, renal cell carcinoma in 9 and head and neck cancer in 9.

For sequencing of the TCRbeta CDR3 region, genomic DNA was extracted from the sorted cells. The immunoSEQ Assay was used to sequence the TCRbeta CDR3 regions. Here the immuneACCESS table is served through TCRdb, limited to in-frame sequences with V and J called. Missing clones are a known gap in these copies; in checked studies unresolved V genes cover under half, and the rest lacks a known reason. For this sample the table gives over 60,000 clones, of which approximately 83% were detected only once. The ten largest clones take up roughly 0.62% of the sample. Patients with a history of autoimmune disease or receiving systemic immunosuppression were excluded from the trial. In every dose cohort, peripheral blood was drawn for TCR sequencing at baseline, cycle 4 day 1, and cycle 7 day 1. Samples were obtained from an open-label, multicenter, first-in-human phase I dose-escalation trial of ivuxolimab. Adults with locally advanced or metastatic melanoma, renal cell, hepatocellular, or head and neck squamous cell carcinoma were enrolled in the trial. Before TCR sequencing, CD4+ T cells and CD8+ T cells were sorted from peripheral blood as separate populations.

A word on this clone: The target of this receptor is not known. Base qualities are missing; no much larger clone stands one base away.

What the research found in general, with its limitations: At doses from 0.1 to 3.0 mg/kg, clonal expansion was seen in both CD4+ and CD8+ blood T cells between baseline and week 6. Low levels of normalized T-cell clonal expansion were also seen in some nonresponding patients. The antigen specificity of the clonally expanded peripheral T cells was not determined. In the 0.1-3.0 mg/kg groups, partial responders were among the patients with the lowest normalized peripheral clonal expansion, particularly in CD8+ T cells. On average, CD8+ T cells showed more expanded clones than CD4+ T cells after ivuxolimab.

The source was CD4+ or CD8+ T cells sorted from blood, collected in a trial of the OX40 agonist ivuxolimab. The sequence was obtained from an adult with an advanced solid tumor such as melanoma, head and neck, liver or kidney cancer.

The CDR3: CASSGVSQPQHF. The nucleotide sequence is given as TGTGCCAGCTCAGGGGTTAGTCAGCCCCAGCATTTT. This chain joins TRBV7-9 to TRBJ1-5; TRBD1 is possibly the D segment (6 matching bases). The germline V gene (reference sequence) sets CDR1 to SEHNR and CDR2 to FQNEAQ. V loses 8 bases, J loses 6 bases, and the germline ends lie 11 bases apart. The CDR3 contains 12 residues, cysteine and phenylalanine counted. Just the 36-base CDR3 DNA is kept, in frame starting at base 1.